Following are 27 T cell receptor beta chains from one sample sequenced in a study of T cell clonality in common variable immunodeficiency. Regarding the study as a whole: Fewer deletions and N-nucleotide insertions were reportedly seen in common variable immunodeficiency TCR beta sequences.

These receptors lack a known antigen. The repertoire was sequenced with immunoSEQ multiplex PCR; TCRdb's copy has only in-frame clones and lacks some. The record shows 25,000 to 30,000 clones for this sample, with no singletons present. The source material was peripheral blood mononuclear cells. Source of these receptors: a human donor with common variable immunodeficiency.

Comment on this clone: The read ends 3 residues shy of where the CDR3 ends; the end is completed using the germline J gene. The gene calls are TRBV11-2 and TRBJ2-7, with 9 positions matching TRBD1. There are 14 residues in the CDR3. The germline V gene has CDR1 SGHAT and CDR2 FQNNGV. V lost 4 bases and J lost 1; bases outside the gene matches: 2. CDR3 DNA, as far as it was read: TGTGCCAGCAGCTACGGGACAGGGTCCTACGAG. It codes for CASSYGTGSYE. The entire CDR3 is CASSYGTGSYEQYF.

Points on this clone: The sequence runs out 3 residues before the end of the CDR3; the remainder is reconstructed from the germline J gene. The V call is TRBV5-1, the J call TRBJ2-7, with 9 nucleotides matching TRBD1. J was trimmed by 2 bases and V by 3 bases; bases with no gene match: 9. The length of the CDR3 is 16 residues. CDR1 is SGHRS and CDR2 is YFSETQ in the germline V gene. The CDR3 DNA, read in part, is TGCGCCAGCAGCTCGGGACAGGGAGTAGGAACCTACGAG. Amino acid sequence: CASSSGQGVGTYE. The whole CDR3 protein is CASSSGQGVGTYEQYF.

In its sample, this clone was seen many times. The observed sequence ends 3 residues before the CDR3 terminus, with the missing tail filled in from the germline J gene. The rearrangement uses TRBV5-1 and TRBJ1-4; TRBD1 matches 9 bases. With 1 base clipped from V and 8 bases from J, the junction kept 9 bases outside the gene matches. CDR1 SGHRS and CDR2 YFSETQ come from the germline V gene. This CDR3 spans 16 amino acids. CDR3 DNA (partial): TGCGCCAGCAGCTTGTCTGGGGGACAGGGTGGGGAAAAA. This encodes CASSLSGGQGGEK. The full CDR3 is CASSLSGGQGGEKLFF.

The sample holds many counts of this clone. The read falls 3 residues short of the CDR3 end, and the missing part is taken from the germline J gene. The chain joins TRBV6-2 or TRBV6-3 to TRBJ2-2; D may be TRBD1 (5 bases). The V and J ends lost 2 bases and 6 bases respectively, with 13 bases between them. The CDR3 totals 15 residues. Germline-derived CDR1 and CDR2 are MNHEY and SVGEGT. The CDR3 here is CASSYMRTRAGELFF. The sequenced CDR3 bases are TGTGCCAGCAGTTACATGAGGACACGGGCCGGGGAG.

This clone was recorded many times. The CDR3 is cut off 3 residues early in the read; its end comes from the germline J gene. This chain connects TRBV5-1 to TRBJ2-6; possibly TRBD1 for D (5 bases). CDR3 length equals 15 residues. V was clipped by 3 bases and J by 0 bases, with 7 bases between them. Germline CDR1 and CDR2: SGHRS and YFSETQ. The CDR3 DNA, read in part, is TGCGCCAGCAGCTCGGACAACTCTGGGGCCAACGTC. Translation: CASSSDNSGANV. The CDR3 reads in full as CASSSDNSGANVLTF.

This clone has a handful of counts. The sequence runs out 3 residues before the end of the CDR3; the remainder is reconstructed from the germline J gene. The chain links TRBV7-2 to TRBJ2-7; D is unclear. CDR3 size: 14 residues. Germline V lookup: CDR1 SGHTA, CDR2 FQGNSA. Between the trimmed V and J ends, which lost 1 base and 2 bases, there was a span of 9 bases. The CDR3 protein is CASSLGGGTYEQYF. The sequenced part of the CDR3 DNA is TGTGCCAGCAGCTTAGGAGGCGGAACCTACGAG.

This clone came up many times. The CDR3 is cut off 3 residues early in the read; its end comes from the germline J gene. The chain joins TRBV5-6 to TRBJ2-3; weak D call: TRBD1 (5 bases). Trimming removed 3 bases at V and 8 bases at J, with 13 bases between. Germline assignment: CDR1 SGHDT and CDR2 YYEEEE. This CDR3 is 13 amino acids long. This CDR3 is CASSSGSTRTQYF. Incomplete CDR3 DNA: TGTGCCAGCAGCTCAGGGTCAACGCGTACG.

To note about this clone: The CDR3 end falls 3 residues outside the read, so it is completed with the germline J gene. The chain carries TRBV20-1 and TRBJ2-7, with TRBD1 identical over 7 bases. With V trimmed by 2 bases and J by 6 bases, 4 bases remained unmatched. The length of the CDR3 is 12 residues. Germline V gene lookup returns CDR1 DFQATT and CDR2 SNEGSKA (reference sequence). The sequenced part of the CDR3 DNA is TGCAGTGCTAGACCCACAGGGGCCGAG. Its protein is CSARPTGAE. The entire CDR3 sequence reads CSARPTGAEQYF.

This clone was observed at least ten times. The read gets to within 3 residues of the CDR3 end, and the germline J gene fills in the rest. The chain is built from TRBV7-9 and TRBJ2-2; either TRBD1 or TRBD2 may fit D (5 bases each). CDR3 length equals 15 residues. V was clipped by 1 base and J by 4 bases, with 10 bases between them. The V gene's germline CDR1 is SEHNR and CDR2 FQNEAQ (reference sequence). This chain's CDR3 is CASSLGGDPTGELFF. The covered CDR3 bases are TGTGCCAGCAGCTTAGGAGGGGATCCCACCGGGGAG.

This clone was seen ten or more times. The read finishes 3 residues shy of the CDR3 end, and the germline J gene is used to complete it. The chain recombines TRBV20-1 with TRBJ2-7; 9 bases match TRBD1. This CDR3 is 14 amino acids long. After removal of 1 base from V and 6 bases from J, the junction contained 7 bases not matched to a gene. CDR1 DFQATT and CDR2 SNEGSKA come from the germline V gene (reference sequence). CDR3: CSARGVGQGREQYF. The sequenced CDR3 bases are TGCAGTGCTAGAGGTGTGGGACAGGGTCGCGAG.

This clone was counted many times. The read ends 3 residues before the CDR3 terminus; that terminus is restored from the germline J gene. The genes are TRBV19 and TRBJ2-4, with unresolved D. V dropped 4 bases and J dropped 5 bases, with 9 bases sitting between them. CDR1 and CDR2 from the germline V gene are LNHDA and SQIVND (reference sequence). The CDR3 length is 13 residues. Partial CDR3 DNA: TGTGCCAGTAGTAAGGGTTCCGAAAACATT. Protein sequence: CASSKGSENI. The entire CDR3 is CASSKGSENIQYF.

At least ten counts were recorded for this clone. The sequence runs out 3 residues before the end of the CDR3; the remainder is reconstructed from the germline J gene. The V call is TRBV5-1, the J call TRBJ2-3; D might be TRBD1 (6 bases). Germline CDR1 and CDR2: SGHRS and YFSETQ. The CDR3 contains 20 residues. Trimming cost V 1 base and J 0 bases, with 24 bases left between them. CDR3 in amino acids: CASSLFSATRGGTSTDTQYF. The sequenced part of the CDR3 DNA is TGCGCCAGCAGCTTGTTTTCAGCGACCCGAGGGGGTACTAGCACAGATACG.

This clone was observed many times. The read ends 3 residues early relative to the CDR3; the germline J gene fills the gap. The chain employs TRBV5-1 and TRBJ2-5; perhaps TRBD1 as D (6 bases). The germline V gene has CDR1 SGHRS and CDR2 YFSETQ. V was cut by 9 bases and J by 1 base, with 16 bases left in between. The CDR3 runs 14 residues. This chain's CDR3 is CATKPGRGQETQYF. The CDR3 DNA, read in part, is TGCGCCACCAAGCCTGGCAGGGGCCAAGAGACC.

This clone was recorded many times. The CDR3 is cut off 3 residues early in the read; its end comes from the germline J gene. The chain carries TRBV20-1 and TRBJ2-3; TRBD1 matches 9 bases. The CDR3 is 17 amino acids. Per the germline V gene, CDR1 is DFQATT and CDR2 is SNEGSKA (reference sequence). Losses at the gene ends were 0 bases for V and 2 bases for J; bases not matched to a gene: 9. Here the CDR3 reads CSARDRDRAKPTDTQYF. The covered CDR3 bases are TGCAGTGCTAGAGATCGGGACAGGGCTAAGCCCACAGATACG.

This clone was seen a handful of times. The read is 3 residues too short to cover the CDR3 end, so that end is filled in from the germline J gene. The gene calls are TRBV5-1 and TRBJ2-1, with D perhaps matching TRBD2 (5 bases). The V and J ends lost 4 bases and 2 bases respectively, with 13 bases between them. The CDR3 totals 15 residues. Looked up from germline, CDR1 is SGHRS and CDR2 is YFSETQ. CDR3 bases read: TGCGCCAGCAGCAGGCGGGCCGCAACCTACAATGAG. This gives the protein CASSRRAATYNE. The CDR3 in its entirety is CASSRRAATYNEQFF. The variable domain in full, with the rest retrieved from reference TRBV5-1 and TRBJ2-1, is KAGVTQTPRYLIKTRGQQVTLSCSPISGHRSVSWYQQTPGQGLQFLFEYFSETQRNKGNFPGRFSGRQFSNSRSEMNVSTLELGDSALYLCASSRRAATYNEQFFGPGTRLTVL.

There are many counts of this clone. The read stops 3 residues short of the end of the CDR3; the missing end is completed from the germline J gene. This rearrangement joins TRBV18 to TRBJ1-1; 7 bases line up with TRBD1. The ends lost 9 bases at V and 6 bases at J; junction bases unmatched: 13. This CDR3 region has 14 residues. The germline gives CDR1 KGHSH, CDR2 LQKENI. The CDR3 reads CASSLTGNNAEAFF. The CDR3 bases that were read are TGTGCCAGTTCCCTGACAGGGAACAACGCTGAA.

This clone has just a few counts. The observed sequence ends 3 residues before the CDR3 terminus, with the missing tail filled in from the germline J gene. The rearrangement links TRBV18 to TRBJ2-5, with TRBD1 identical over 8 bases. The germline gives CDR1 KGHSH, CDR2 LQKENI. The CDR3 is 15 amino acids. With V trimmed by 3 bases and J by 5 bases, 8 bases remained unmatched. The CDR3 bases that were read are TGTGCCAGCTCACCGACGACAGGGGCCGGGGAGACC. This translates into CASSPTTGAGET. The whole CDR3 region reads CASSPTTGAGETQYF. Filled out from reference TRBV18 and TRBJ2-5, the complete variable domain reads NAGVMQNPRHLVRRRGQEARLRCSPMKGHSHVYWYRQLPEEGLKFMVYLQKENIIDESGMPKERFSAEFPKEGPSILRIQQVVRGDSAAYFCASSPTTGAGETQYFGPGTRLLVL.

This clone was seen ten or more times. The CDR3 sequence is CASSQSARDRQETQYF. The CDR3 bases that were read are TGCGCCAGCAGTCAATCCGCCCGGGACAGACAAGAGACC. The J gene is TRBJ2-5, the V gene TRBV23-1; 7 positions agree with TRBD1. The read ends 3 residues early relative to the CDR3; the germline J gene fills the gap. TRBV23-1 is an open reading frame, and its role is uncertain. The junction had 6 bases not matched to a gene; V was cut back by 0 bases and J by 2 bases. This CDR3 contains 16 residues.

This clone was recorded at least ten times. The CDR3 bases that were read are TGTGCCTGGAGACGCTGGGGACAGGCGAACTATGGC. It translates to CAWRRWGQANYG. The complete CDR3 sequence is CAWRRWGQANYGYTF. This chain links TRBV30 with TRBJ1-2; TRBD1 agrees at 8 bases. The missing CDR3 end, 3 residues past where the read stops, is filled in from the germline J gene. Germline loops: CDR1 GTSNPN, CDR2 SVGIG (reference sequence). J was trimmed by 2 bases and V by 3 bases; bases with no gene match: 8. CDR3 length equals 15 residues.

This clone showed up many times. CDR3 DNA, as far as it was read: TGTGCCAGCAGCAAAAGACTAGTCTCCTACAATGAG. Amino acids: CASSKRLVSYNE. The entire CDR3 reads CASSKRLVSYNEQFF. This chain joins TRBV7-2 and TRBJ2-1, with TRBD2 as a possible D gene (6 bases). The sequenced fragment ends 3 residues before the CDR3 boundary, so the rest is inferred from the germline J gene. The CDR3 is made up of 15 amino acids. Trimming pared 5 bases from V and 0 bases from J, leaving 11 bases between. The germline gives CDR1 SGHTA, CDR2 FQGNSA.

Ten or more counts support this clone. The CDR3 extends 3 residues past the end of the read, so its final part is completed from the germline J gene. The chain links TRBV7-2 to TRBJ2-3; 7 bases align to TRBD1. J gave up 6 bases and V 5 bases, and 5 bases lay outside the gene matches. This CDR3 contains 13 residues. CDR1 is SGHTA, CDR2 FQGNSA, per germline. CDR3 DNA, as far as it was read: TGTGCCAGCAGCGGACAGGTTTTGGATACG. It encodes CASSGQVLDT. The full CDR3 protein reads CASSGQVLDTQYF. The variable domain in full, completed from reference TRBV7-2 and TRBJ2-3, reads GAGVSQSPSNKVTEKGKDVELRCDPISGHTALYWYRQSLGQGLEFLIYFQGNSAPDKSGLPSDRFSAERTGGSVSTLTIQRTQQEDSAVYLCASSGQVLDTQYFGPGTRLTVL.

This clone was detected ten times or more. The read terminates 3 residues ahead of where the CDR3 ends, so the germline J gene completes it. The V and J genes are TRBV29-1 and TRBJ1-1; D gene uncertain. The CDR3 extends over 13 amino acids. V lost 0 bases and J 5 bases, leaving 10 bases between the germline ends. Germline CDR1 reads SQVTM; CDR2 reads ANQGSEA. The CDR3 DNA, read in part, is TGCAGCGTTGAAGATCTTCGCGGGACTGAA. Residues: CSVEDLRGTE. From start to end, the CDR3 is CSVEDLRGTEAFF.

The sample holds many counts of this clone. This CDR3 is CATLGTYDFEAFF. The CDR3 DNA, read in part, is TGTGCCACCTTGGGGACATACGACTTTGAA. The V and J genes are TRBV19 and TRBJ1-1; maybe TRBD1 (6 bases). The read finishes 3 residues shy of the CDR3 end, and the germline J gene is used to complete it. Trimming took off 10 bases at V and 7 bases at J, with 19 bases between the two ends. Germline V CDR1 and CDR2: LNHDA, SQIVND (reference sequence). The CDR3 has 13 residues.

This clone was seen repeatedly, ten times or more. From the germline J gene comes the end of the CDR3, since the read stops 3 residues before it. The V and J genes are TRBV7-2 and TRBJ1-2; unclear D gene. Germline V gives CDR1 SGHTA, CDR2 FQGNSA. This CDR3 spans 12 amino acids. Trimming removed 3 bases from V and 3 bases from J, with 5 bases in between. The CDR3 bases that were read are TGTGCCAGCAGCTTTAGGGACTATGGC. As protein: CASSFRDYG. The whole CDR3 protein reads CASSFRDYGYTF.

This clone was found a few times. The CDR3 reads CASSLTGAGGYNEQFF. CDR3 bases read: TGTGCCAGCAGCTTAACAGGAGCGGGAGGCTACAATGAG. V usage is TRBV7-3 and J usage is TRBJ2-1, with 9 bases that match TRBD2. The CDR3 end falls 3 residues outside the read, so it is completed with the germline J gene. Germline CDR1 SGHTA, CDR2 FQGTGA. This CDR3 spans 16 amino acids. V lost 0 bases to trimming and J lost 3 bases; unmatched junction nucleotides: 3.

In its sample, this clone was seen many times. The missing CDR3 end, 3 residues past where the read stops, is filled in from the germline J gene. The chain has TRBV6-2 or TRBV6-3 and TRBJ2-1, with 12 bases lining up with TRBD2. Germline loops: CDR1 MNHEY, CDR2 SVGEGT. The CDR3 sequence is 16 residues long. The ends lost 0 bases at V and 8 bases at J; junction bases unmatched: 5. The sequenced CDR3 bases are TGTGCCAGCAGTTACTCCCTAGCGGGAGGGCTCTATGAG. Protein sequence: CASSYSLAGGLYE. The entire CDR3 protein is CASSYSLAGGLYEQFF.

Remarks on this clone: The read finishes 3 residues shy of the CDR3 end, and the germline J gene is used to complete it. This chain joins TRBV19 and TRBJ1-1, with 7 bases fitting TRBD1. Germline V gene sequence: CDR1 LNHDA, CDR2 SQIVND (reference sequence). J gave up 1 base and V 5 bases, and 7 bases lay outside the gene matches. This CDR3 is built from 15 residues. CDR3 region: CASSFGTVKNTEAFF. CDR3 bases read: TGTGCCAGTAGTTTCGGGACAGTTAAGAACACTGAA.